This T cell receptor beta chain is from a study of response to subunit inactivated influenza vaccine. General study findings and limits: Authors suggested seasonal influenza vaccinations each recruit few new T cells.

MiXCR, run by TCRdb on the RT-PCR reads, gives a single entry per CDR3 protein. This table has roughly 630,000 distinct CDR3 sequences, around 13% appearing once. This CDR3 spans 18 amino acids. Germline V CDR1 and CDR2: LGHNA, YNFKEQ. V gave up 1 base and J gave up 4 bases, with 19 bases separating them. Remarks on this clonotype: What it binds is not known.

The sequencing used PBMCs from blood, collected 14 to 15 days before vaccination. This chain connects TRBV4-2 to TRBJ2-2; the D gene is possibly TRBD2 (5 bases). The source of this sequence is a man aged 45-65 years who received an inactivated influenza vaccine. The CDR3 is CASSQVLGSGTLTGELFF. The CDR3 coding sequence is TGTGCCAGCAGCCAAGTGCTCGGAAGCGGAACACTCACCGGGGAGCTGTTTTTT.